What follows are 29 T cell receptor beta chains derived from one specimen sequenced in a study of blood T cell repertoires in COVID-19. Generated by immunoSEQ multiplex PCR, the TCRdb table keeps only in-frame clones and is missing some. The sample consists of about 300,000 clones, roughly nine tenths of them appearing once. Specimen: peripheral blood. These TCRs come from a man between 18 and 35 years old with active or convalescent COVID-19.

This chain connects TRBV6-2 or TRBV6-3 to TRBJ1-2; D not resolved. Germline assignment: CDR1 MNHEY and CDR2 SVGEGT. V lost 4 bases and J 1 base, leaving 7 bases between the germline ends. There are 13 residues in the CDR3. The CDR3 loop reads CASSWAGNYGYTF. The CDR3 coding sequence is TGTGCCAGCAGTTGGGCCGGTAACTATGGCTACACCTTC.

The chain joins TRBV6-5 to TRBJ1-2; D possibly corresponds to TRBD1 (5 bases). Germline V CDR1 and CDR2: MNHEY, SVGAGI. The V end lost 10 bases, the J end lost 8 bases, and 23 bases lay between the germline ends. The CDR3 covers 14 residues. CDR3 sequence: CATTKGQGSGGYTF. CDR3 DNA sequence: TGTGCCACCACGAAGGGGCAGGGAAGTGGCGGCTACACCTTC.

This rearrangement joins TRBV2 to TRBJ2-3; 11 nucleotides match TRBD2. Germline V gives CDR1 SNHLY, CDR2 FYNNEI. Losses at the gene ends were 4 bases for V and 0 bases for J; bases not matched to a gene: 3. The CDR3 sequence is 16 residues long. The CDR3 nucleotides are TGTGCCAGCAGTGGGACTAGCGGGTTAAGCACAGATACGCAGTATTTT. This codes for CASSGTSGLSTDTQYF.

The V gene is TRBV15, the J gene TRBJ1-2; D is unresolved. Germline V gives CDR1 LNHNV, CDR2 YYDKDF (reference sequence). This CDR3 contains 14 residues. Trimming stripped 5 bases from V and 0 bases from J, with 10 bases between. CDR3 sequence reads: CATSDGLANYGYTF. The DNA of the CDR3 is TGTGCCACCAGCGACGGGTTGGCTAACTATGGCTACACCTTC.

V usage is TRBV29-1 and J usage is TRBJ2-4, with D possibly TRBD1 on 6 matching bases. Germline V gene sequence: CDR1 SQVTM, CDR2 ANQGSEA. Between the trimmed V and J ends, which lost 3 bases and 7 bases, there was a span of 25 bases. CDR3 length: 17 residues. The CDR3 DNA sequence: TGCAGCGTTGACTCCGGGACATCGGAGGACTGGGCCAACATTCAGTACTTC. Encoded protein: CSVDSGTSEDWANIQYF.

The rearrangement links TRBV5-1 to TRBJ2-3, with D possibly matching TRBD1 (5 bases). The V end was cut by 1 base, the J end by 3 bases, with 21 bases between. Per germline, CDR1 SGHRS and CDR2 YFSETQ. The CDR3 length is 18 residues. The CDR3 bases are TGCGCCAGCAGCTTGTTTCCCGACCCGGGCAGGGTGACAGATACGCAGTATTTT. Protein product: CASSLFPDPGRVTDTQYF. Supplemented by reference TRBV5-1 and TRBJ2-3, the full variable domain reads KAGVTQTPRYLIKTRGQQVTLSCSPISGHRSVSWYQQTPGQGLQFLFEYFSETQRNKGNFPGRFSGRQFSNSRSEMNVSTLELGDSALYLCASSLFPDPGRVTDTQYFGPGTRLTVL.

The CDR3 loop reads CASSFVTSGFGETQYF. The CDR3 bases are TGTGCCAGCAGTTTTGTGACTAGCGGCTTTGGAGAGACCCAGTACTTC. The chain employs TRBV28 and TRBJ2-5, with 9 bases aligning to TRBD2. V dropped 3 bases and J dropped 4; count of bases not matched to a gene: 9. The CDR3 runs 16 residues. Germline assignment: CDR1 MDHEN and CDR2 SYDVKM. The variable domain in full, completed from reference TRBV28 and TRBJ2-5, reads DVKVTQSSRYLVKRTGEKVFLECVQDMDHENMFWYRQDPGLGLRLIYFSYDVKMKEKGDIPEGYSVSREKKERFSLILESASTNQTSMYLCASSFVTSGFGETQYFGPGTRLLVL.

The chain combines TRBV9 with TRBJ2-3, with D possibly TRBD2 on 6 matching bases. The CDR3 spans 15 residues. Between the trimmed V and J ends, which lost 2 bases and 0 bases, there was a span of 10 bases. Germline V gene sequence: CDR1 SGDLS, CDR2 YYNGEE. This CDR3 is CASSVRGTSTDTQYF. In nucleotides, the CDR3 is TGTGCCAGCAGCGTGCGGGGAACTAGCACAGATACGCAGTATTTT.

About this clone: Other DNA sequences in the same sample also yield this CDR3. V gene TRBV28 combines with J gene TRBJ2-2; 9 bases line up with TRBD1. CDR1 MDHEN and CDR2 SYDVKM come from the germline V gene. The CDR3 extends over 15 amino acids. V lost 6 bases and J lost 3; bases outside the gene matches: 5. For the CDR3, the DNA is TGTGCCAGCAGAACAGGGGGCGCGGACACCGGGGAGCTGTTTTTT. This gives the protein CASRTGGADTGELFF.

This sequence joins TRBV4-3 and TRBJ2-2; a weak D match, TRBD2 (6 bases). Deletions cut 0 bases from V and 2 bases from J, with 16 bases between. In germline, CDR1 is LGHNA, CDR2 YSLEER. There are 18 residues in the CDR3. The CDR3 bases are TGCGCCAGCAGCCAAGAATCGGTTAGGGCGGGAAACACCGGGGAGCTGTTTTTT. Its protein is CASSQESVRAGNTGELFF.

This chain joins TRBV5-4 and TRBJ2-2; possible D gene TRBD1, 5 bases. The CDR3 has 16 residues. The germline V and J ends were trimmed by 5 bases and 2 bases, with 16 bases remaining between them. Germline V gives CDR1 SGHNT, CDR2 YYREEE (reference sequence). The CDR3 protein is CASRSRTSGNTGELFF. CDR3 DNA sequence: TGTGCCAGCAGATCCAGGACATCCGGAAACACCGGGGAGCTGTTTTTT.

The CDR3 here is CASSSRQGGRNTEAFF. The CDR3, as DNA: TGTGCCAGCAGTTCCCGACAGGGGGGCAGGAACACTGAAGCTTTCTTT. This chain joins TRBV6-2 or TRBV6-3 and TRBJ1-1; 9 positions agree with TRBD1. This CDR3 has 16 amino acids. After removal of 4 bases from V and 1 base from J, the junction contained 7 bases not matched to a gene. Looked up from germline, CDR1 is MNHEY and CDR2 is SVGEGT.

This sequence joins TRBV5-6 and TRBJ2-5; 9 bases fit TRBD1. The V gene's germline CDR1 is SGHDT and CDR2 YYEEEE. This CDR3 has 15 amino acids. Trimming removed 1 base from V and 5 bases from J; junction bases left unmatched: 6. In DNA, the CDR3 is TGTGCCAGCAGCTTGTCGGGACAGGGAGGGGAGACCCAGTACTTC. Its translation: CASSLSGQGGETQYF.

The chain combines TRBV15 with TRBJ1-4; the match to TRBD1 covers 7 bases. Germline-derived CDR1 and CDR2 are LNHNV and YYDKDF (reference sequence). The CDR3 totals 16 residues. The trim removed 1 base at V and 3 bases at J, leaving 5 bases unmatched. DNA for the CDR3: TGTGCCACCAGCAGAGGATCCGGGACAGCTAATGAAAAACTGTTTTTT. Protein: CATSRGSGTANEKLFF.

The gene calls are TRBV27 and TRBJ2-3; tentative D call: TRBD1 (7 bases). The CDR3 is made up of 16 amino acids. In germline, CDR1 is MNHEY, CDR2 SMNVEV (reference sequence). V was cut by 2 bases and J by 4 bases, with 16 bases left in between. For the CDR3, the DNA is TGTGCCAGCAGTTTACTTTCCCAGGGGGGATCAGATACGCAGTATTTT. Amino acids: CASSLLSQGGSDTQYF.

The chain uses TRBV7-2 and TRBJ1-5; D perhaps matches TRBD1 (6 bases). The CDR3 length is 14 residues. Trimming cost V 5 bases and J 3 bases, with 11 bases left between them. Germline V gene data show CDR1 as SGHTA and CDR2 as FQGNSA. Here the CDR3 reads CASSPGVNNQPQHF. The CDR3 DNA reads as TGTGCCAGCAGCCCAGGGGTGAACAATCAGCCCCAGCATTTT.

The genes are TRBV10-3 and TRBJ1-5, with D possibly matching TRBD1 (6 bases). This CDR3 is 14 amino acids long. Germline V gene data show CDR1 as ENHRY and CDR2 as SYGVKD. Trimming took 6 bases from V and 0 from J, leaving 9 bases between them. The CDR3 nucleotides are TGTGCCATCAGGAGGGACAATAGCAATCAGCCCCAGCATTTT. It translates to CAIRRDNSNQPQHF.

In its sample, this clone was seen many times. The chain has TRBV6-5 and TRBJ2-7, with 10 nucleotides matching TRBD1. Trimming cost V 6 bases and J 1 base; bases outside gene matches: 6. The CDR3 has 15 residues. Germline V gene lookup returns CDR1 MNHEY and CDR2 SVGAGI. This CDR3 is CASRPGTGESYEQYF. CDR3 DNA sequence: TGTGCCAGCAGACCCGGGACAGGGGAGTCCTACGAGCAGTACTTC.

The chain is built from TRBV7-8 and TRBJ1-2; TRBD1 matches 8 bases. The junction had 12 bases not matched to a gene; V was cut back by 3 bases and J by 0 bases. This CDR3 spans 18 amino acids. Germline values: CDR1 SGHVS, CDR2 FQNEAQ. In DNA, the CDR3 is TGTGCCAGCAGCTTTTCCGGGACAGGAATGGGGACTAACTATGGCTACACCTTC. Amino acids: CASSFSGTGMGTNYGYTF.

V and J are TRBV7-3 and TRBJ1-1, with D hard to call. CDR3 length: 14 amino acids. Trimming left V 4 bases short and J 1 base short, with 10 bases between. The germline V gene has CDR1 SGHTA and CDR2 FQGTGA. CDR3 DNA: TGTGCCAGCAGCTCCTCGGGGAGGAACACTGAAGCTTTCTTT. Its translation is CASSSSGRNTEAFF. The full variable domain, completed using reference TRBV7-3 and TRBJ1-1, is GAGVSQTPSNKVTEKGKYVELRCDPISGHTALYWYRQSLGQGPEFLIYFQGTGAADDSGLPNDRFFAVRPEGSVSTLKIQRTERGDSAVYLCASSSSGRNTEAFFGQGTRLTVV.

The V and J genes are TRBV9 and TRBJ1-2; 8 nucleotides align to TRBD1. V lost 4 bases, J lost 4 bases, and 15 bases stayed unmatched. CDR1 and CDR2 (germline): SGDLS, YYNGEE. CDR3 length: 17 residues. The CDR3: CASSPGLTAGGLYGYTF. In DNA form, the CDR3 reads TGTGCCAGCAGCCCTGGATTGACGGCAGGGGGCCTCTATGGCTACACCTTC.

The chain has TRBV5-1 and TRBJ2-3, with D perhaps TRBD1 (6 bases). The CDR3 length is 17 residues. The germline V gene has CDR1 SGHRS and CDR2 YFSETQ. The ends were cut back, 0 bases at V and 1 base at J, with 15 bases in the middle. The CDR3 sequence: CASSLGVGRGGTDTQYF. CDR3 bases: TGCGCCAGCAGCTTGGGTGTCGGCAGGGGAGGCACAGATACGCAGTATTTT.

The chain links TRBV6-5 to TRBJ2-7, with 9 bases that match TRBD1. The V gene's germline CDR1 is MNHEY and CDR2 SVGAGI. The V gene end was trimmed by 2 bases and the J gene end by 6 bases; junction bases not matched to a gene: 5. This CDR3 region has 14 residues. CDR3 in DNA: TGTGCCAGCAGTTACACGGGACAGGGCTCCGAGCAGTACTTC. Amino acids: CASSYTGQGSEQYF.

In DNA, the CDR3 is TGTGCCAGCAGTCGGACAGAGCATAACTACGAGCAGTACTTC. Protein sequence: CASSRTEHNYEQYF. The genes are TRBV9 and TRBJ2-7, with a tentative D call TRBD1 (6 bases). This CDR3 spans 14 amino acids. Trimming pared 5 bases from V and 3 bases from J, leaving 15 bases between. Germline V lookup: CDR1 SGDLS, CDR2 YYNGEE.

This chain links TRBV6-4 with TRBJ1-2; weak D call: TRBD1 (5 bases). Trimming left V 2 bases short and J 2 bases short, with 9 bases between. In germline, CDR1 is MRHNA, CDR2 SNTAGT. The CDR3 consists of 14 residues. CDR3 amino acids: CASSDPGLNYGYTF. The CDR3 bases are TGTGCCAGCAGTGACCCGGGACTGAACTATGGCTACACCTTC.

V gene TRBV9 combines with J gene TRBJ1-1, with TRBD1 matching over 8 bases. In germline, CDR1 is SGDLS, CDR2 YYNGEE. The length of the CDR3 is 14 residues. V gave up 4 bases and J gave up 5 bases; unmatched junction bases: 7. The CDR3 DNA reads TGTGCCAGCAGCCCATGGACAGGGAGGACTGAAGCTTTCTTT. Translating it yields CASSPWTGRTEAFF.

The V gene is TRBV4-2, the J gene TRBJ1-3; D unresolved. Germline V gene sequence: CDR1 LGHNA, CDR2 YNFKEQ. This CDR3 comprises 15 residues. Trimming shortened V by 4 bases and J by 3 bases, and 13 bases separated the two germline ends. CDR3 protein: CASSPYSGFGNTIYF. The CDR3 bases are TGTGCCAGCAGCCCCTACAGTGGATTTGGAAACACCATATATTTT.

This chain links TRBV19 with TRBJ1-5; 7 bases map to TRBD1. The germline V gene encodes CDR1 LNHDA and CDR2 SQIVND (reference sequence). V lost 5 bases and J lost 3; bases outside the gene matches: 4. This CDR3 has 14 residues. Written as DNA, the CDR3 is TGTGCCAGTAGTGCGGGACAGTACAATCAGCCCCAGCATTTT. This translates into CASSAGQYNQPQHF.

This CDR3 is CASSQEDSWRNAEAFF. For the CDR3, the DNA is TGTGCCAGCAGCCAAGAAGATAGTTGGAGAAACGCTGAAGCTTTCTTT. The chain carries TRBV14 and TRBJ1-1; unclear D gene. V dropped 0 bases and J dropped 6 bases, with 17 bases sitting between them. CDR1 is SGHDN and CDR2 is FVKESK in the germline V gene. This CDR3 has 16 residues.